Following are 14 T cell receptor beta chains from one sample sequenced in a study of breast tumors, draining lymph nodes, adjacent tissues. TCRdb itself ran the multiplex PCR reads through MiXCR, one entry per CDR3 protein. The table lists roughly 19,000 distinct CDR3 sequences, roughly 45% of them singletons. The material sequenced was breast tumor tissue. These receptor sequences come from a female donor with breast cancer. Some clones in this sample may be carry-over from other donors' samples.

This clonotype was detected ten times or more. The chain has TRBV4-1 and TRBJ2-3; 7 bases map to TRBD2. J was trimmed by 2 bases and V by 4 bases; bases with no gene match: 6. The CDR3 loop spans 15 amino acids. Per the germline V gene, CDR1 is MGHRA and CDR2 is YSYEKL. CDR3 bases: TGCGCCAGCAGCCGAACCGGGACTACCACAGATACGCAGTATTTT. It is translated as CASSRTGTTTDTQYF.

With respect to this clonotype: A much larger clone differs from this one at a single base, so this may be a read error. This rearrangement joins TRBV9 to TRBJ2-1, with D possibly matching TRBD2 (5 bases). The CDR3 spans 14 residues. Germline V gene lookup returns CDR1 SGDLS and CDR2 YYNGEE. The CDR3 bases are TGTGCCAGCAGCCCAGCGGCAATCTACAATGAGCAGTCCTTC. It codes for CASSPAAIYNEQSF.

V and J are TRBV3-1 and TRBJ1-2, with D perhaps TRBD1 (5 bases). Germline V gives CDR1 LGHDT, CDR2 YNNKEL (reference sequence). This CDR3 is 13 amino acids long. V gave up 7 bases and J gave up 2 bases, with 11 bases separating them. The CDR3 protein is CASNGGSNYGYTF. The CDR3 nucleotides are TGTGCCAGCAATGGGGGGAGCAACTATGGCTACACCTTC.

Regarding this clonotype: The junction departs from germline at one end; a sequencing error may be responsible. The chain uses TRBV6-4 and TRBJ2-1; 11 bases map to TRBD2. The CDR3 is 15 amino acids. Germline assignment: CDR1 MRHNA and CDR2 SNTAGT. CDR3 nucleotides: TGTGCCAACAGTGACCCAGATAGCGGGGGGGATGAGCAGTTCTTC. Protein: CANSDPDSGGDEQFF.

This clonotype rates as medium-sized (0.01 to 0.1%). The junction shows a germline mismatch at one end, possibly a read error. The chain couples TRBV7-7 to TRBJ1-6, with TRBD1 matching over 9 bases. Germline CDR1 is SSHAT and CDR2 is FNYEAQ (reference sequence). CDR3 length equals 19 residues. The chain's CDR3 is CASSLGDRVSRGNNSPLHF. The CDR3 coding sequence is TGTGCTAGCAGCTTAGGGGACAGGGTAAGTAGGGGGAATAATTCACCCCTCCACTTT.

This clonotype was seen ten or more times. The chain joins TRBV28 to TRBJ2-5; 8 positions match TRBD1. Germline CDR1 reads MDHEN; CDR2 reads SYDVKM. Losses at the gene ends were 6 bases for V and 4 bases for J; bases not matched to a gene: 10. This CDR3 has 15 residues. In nucleotides, the CDR3 is TGTGCCAGCAGCCGGGCCCAGGGGGCTTTAGAGACCCAGTACTTC. Translating gives CASSRAQGALETQYF.

Comment on this clonotype: The junction shows a germline mismatch at one end, possibly a read error. The chain links TRBV3-1 to TRBJ2-1; TRBD2 agrees at 12 bases. Per germline, CDR1 LGHDT and CDR2 YNNKEL (reference sequence). There are 18 residues in the CDR3. CDR3 nucleotides: TGTCCCAGCAGCCAATACCCACCTAGCGGGAGGGCCAAGGATGAGCAGTTCTTC. Amino acid sequence: CPSSQYPPSGRAKDEQFF.

This clonotype was observed many times. This sequence joins TRBV4-1 and TRBJ2-7, with 7 bases aligning to TRBD2. Trimming removed 4 bases from V and 5 bases from J; junction bases left unmatched: 8. Germline CDR1 is MGHRA and CDR2 is YSYEKL. This CDR3 has 14 amino acids. CDR3 residues: CASSLQRDRDEQYF. DNA of the CDR3: TGCGCCAGCAGCCTTCAGCGGGATCGGGACGAGCAGTACTTC.

The chain is built from TRBV5-1 and TRBJ2-7, with TRBD1 identical over 7 bases. CDR3 length: 15 amino acids. Germline-derived CDR1 and CDR2 are SGHRS and YFSETQ. Trimming took 4 bases from V and 3 from J; bases not matched to a gene: 10. The CDR3: CASSPFSRGFYEQYF. The CDR3 DNA is TGCGCCAGCAGCCCTTTCTCCAGGGGGTTCTACGAGCAGTACTTC.

This clonotype was seen at least ten times. V gene TRBV9 combines with J gene TRBJ2-7; weak D call: TRBD2 (6 bases). The ends were cut back, 4 bases at V and 0 bases at J, with 11 bases in the middle. The CDR3 extends over 14 amino acids. Germline V gene sequence: CDR1 SGDLS, CDR2 YYNGEE. The CDR3 protein is CASSLTDYSYEQYF. CDR3 nucleotide sequence: TGTGCCAGCAGCCTGACGGACTACTCCTACGAGCAGTACTTC.

As concerns this clonotype: The conserved final phenylalanine or tryptophan is absent from the CDR3, which likely points to a read error. The chain employs TRBV14 and TRBJ2-7, with 9 bases lining up with TRBD2. This CDR3 has 19 amino acids. Germline loops: CDR1 SGHDN, CDR2 FVKESK. The CDR3 DNA is TGTGCCAGCGGCCAAGATTTTAGCGGGAGTATCCACGGAACCTACGAGCAGTACTCC. This translates into CASGQDFSGSIHGTYEQYS.

V gene TRBV11-3 combines with J gene TRBJ2-5; 7 bases line up with TRBD2. Germline CDR1 is SGHNT and CDR2 is YENEEA. This CDR3 has 14 amino acids. V shed 3 bases, J shed 5 bases, and the junction held 6 bases outside the gene matches. CDR3 DNA sequence: TGTGCCAGCAGCTTTTACGCGGGAGAGGAGACCCAGTACTTC. Protein product: CASSFYAGEETQYF.

V is TRBV7-3 and J is TRBJ1-4; D is undetermined. Germline lookup yields CDR1 SGHTA and CDR2 FQGTGA. There are 13 residues in the CDR3. V was pared by 3 bases and J by 4 bases, with 6 bases between. CDR3 region: CASSFEGNEKLFF. In DNA, the CDR3 is TGTGCCAGCAGCTTTGAGGGTAATGAAAAACTGTTTTTT.

There are many counts of this clonotype. The CDR3 DNA reads TGTGCCAGCAGTGACGGGGGGGGCTCTGGGGCCAACGTCCTGACTTTC. Its protein product is CASSDGGGSGANVLTF. The chain links TRBV6-4 to TRBJ2-6; 7 positions match TRBD2. CDR3 length: 16 residues. Trimming removed 2 bases from V and 0 bases from J; junction bases left unmatched: 1. In germline, CDR1 is MRHNA, CDR2 SNTAGT.